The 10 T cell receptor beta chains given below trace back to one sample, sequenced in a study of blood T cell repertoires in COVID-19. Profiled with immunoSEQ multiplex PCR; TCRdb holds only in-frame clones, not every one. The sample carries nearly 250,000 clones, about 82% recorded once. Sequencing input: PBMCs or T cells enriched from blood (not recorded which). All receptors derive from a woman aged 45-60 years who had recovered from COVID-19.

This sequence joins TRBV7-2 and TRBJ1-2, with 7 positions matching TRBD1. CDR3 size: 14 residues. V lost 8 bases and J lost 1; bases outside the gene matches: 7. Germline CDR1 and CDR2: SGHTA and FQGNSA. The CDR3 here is CASSEGANNYGYTF. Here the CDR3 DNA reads TGTGCCAGCTCGGAGGGGGCGAATAACTATGGCTACACCTTC.

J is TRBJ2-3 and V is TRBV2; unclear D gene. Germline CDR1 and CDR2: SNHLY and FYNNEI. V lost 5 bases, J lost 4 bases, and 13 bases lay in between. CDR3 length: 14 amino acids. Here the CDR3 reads CASSSAVSADTQYF. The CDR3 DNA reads TGTGCCAGCAGTTCGGCGGTTTCCGCAGATACGCAGTATTTT. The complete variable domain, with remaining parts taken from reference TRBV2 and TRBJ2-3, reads EPEVTQTPSHQVTQMGQEVILRCVPISNHLYFYWYRQILGQKVEFLVSFYNNEISEKSEIFDDQFSVERPDGSNFTLKIRSTKLEDSAMYFCASSSAVSADTQYFGPGTRLTVL.

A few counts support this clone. The CDR3 sequence: CASSLDLGQPQHF. CDR3 sequence (DNA): TGTGCCAGCAGCTTAGACTTGGGTCAGCCCCAGCATTTT. The chain has TRBV7-3 and TRBJ1-5; the D is unclear. Trimming cost V 2 bases and J 6 bases, with 8 bases left between them. Germline-derived CDR1 and CDR2 are SGHTA and FQGTGA. The CDR3 runs 13 residues.

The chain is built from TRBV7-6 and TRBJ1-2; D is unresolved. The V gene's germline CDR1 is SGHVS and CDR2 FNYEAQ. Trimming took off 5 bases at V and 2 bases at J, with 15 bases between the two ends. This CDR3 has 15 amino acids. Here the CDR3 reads CASSPSNGPNYGYTF. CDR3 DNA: TGTGCCAGCAGCCCCTCGAACGGTCCCAACTATGGCTACACCTTC.

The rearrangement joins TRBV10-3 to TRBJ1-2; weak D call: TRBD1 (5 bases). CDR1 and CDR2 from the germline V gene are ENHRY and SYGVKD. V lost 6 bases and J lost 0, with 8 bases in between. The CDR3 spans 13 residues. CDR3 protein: CAIRGLANYGYTF. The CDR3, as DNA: TGTGCCATCAGGGGGCTGGCTAACTATGGCTACACCTTC.

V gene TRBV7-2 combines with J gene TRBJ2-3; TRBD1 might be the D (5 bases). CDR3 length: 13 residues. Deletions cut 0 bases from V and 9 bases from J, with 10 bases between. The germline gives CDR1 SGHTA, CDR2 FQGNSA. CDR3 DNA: TGTGCCAGCAGCTTAGCGACAGCCCCCACGCAGTATTTT. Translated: CASSLATAPTQYF. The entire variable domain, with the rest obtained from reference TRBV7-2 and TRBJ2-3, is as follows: GAGVSQSPSNKVTEKGKDVELRCDPISGHTALYWYRQSLGQGLEFLIYFQGNSAPDKSGLPSDRFSAERTGGSVSTLTIQRTQQEDSAVYLCASSLATAPTQYFGPGTRLTVL.

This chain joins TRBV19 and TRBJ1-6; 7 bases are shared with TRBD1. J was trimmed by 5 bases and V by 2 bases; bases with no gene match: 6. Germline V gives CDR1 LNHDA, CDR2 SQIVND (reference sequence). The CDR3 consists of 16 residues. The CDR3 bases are TGTGCCAGTAGTATACTAGGGGACAGCGATAATTCACCCCTCCACTTT. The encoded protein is CASSILGDSDNSPLHF.

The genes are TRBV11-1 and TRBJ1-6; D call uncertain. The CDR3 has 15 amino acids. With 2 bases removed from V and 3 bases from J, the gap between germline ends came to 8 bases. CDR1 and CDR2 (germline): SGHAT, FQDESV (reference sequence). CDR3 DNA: TGTGCCAGCAGCTTATACAGTGACTATAATTCACCCCTCCACTTT. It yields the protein CASSLYSDYNSPLHF.

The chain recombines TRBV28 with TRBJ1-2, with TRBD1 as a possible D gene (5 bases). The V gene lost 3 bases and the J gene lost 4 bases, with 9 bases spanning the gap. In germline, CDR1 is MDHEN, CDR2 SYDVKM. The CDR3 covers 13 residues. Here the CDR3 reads CASSFLRAYGYTF. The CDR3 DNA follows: TGTGCCAGCAGTTTCCTCAGGGCCTATGGCTACACCTTC.

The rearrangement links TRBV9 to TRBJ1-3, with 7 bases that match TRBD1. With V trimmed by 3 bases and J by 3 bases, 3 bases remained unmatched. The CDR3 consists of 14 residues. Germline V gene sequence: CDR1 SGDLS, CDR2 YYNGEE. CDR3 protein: CASSARDSGNTIYF. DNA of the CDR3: TGTGCCAGCAGCGCACGGGACAGTGGAAACACCATATATTTT.